Shown below are 11 T cell receptor beta chains from a single sample sequenced in a study of neoadjuvant anti-PD-1 for oral cavity cancer. Only in-frame clones appear in the TCRdb table, and some are missing; sequencing was by immunoSEQ multiplex PCR. The data show under 7,500 clones, with about 61% seen just once and around 8% held by the top ten. This specimen consisted of tumor tissue, obtained before nivolumab (anti-PD-1) treatment. Receptor source: a person aged 40-85 years with oral cavity squamous cell carcinoma.

V gene TRBV10-2 combines with J gene TRBJ1-2, with unresolved D. This CDR3 region has 14 residues. V gave up 5 bases and J gave up 1 base, with 11 bases separating them. Germline-derived CDR1 and CDR2 are WSHSY and SAAADI. The CDR3 spells CASSFDGLNYGYTF. In DNA, the CDR3 is TGCGCCAGCAGTTTCGACGGACTTAACTATGGCTACACCTTC.

The chain has TRBV11-2 and TRBJ2-2; D unresolved. The germline V and J ends were trimmed by 3 bases and 15 bases, with 14 bases remaining between them. Germline V gene lookup returns CDR1 SGHAT and CDR2 FQNNGV. CDR3 size: 12 residues. DNA for the CDR3: TGTGCCAGCAGCTTGGAAGTCGGTGGGGTGTTTTTT. This encodes CASSLEVGGVFF.

The rearrangement uses TRBV11-2 and TRBJ2-7; 7 bases are shared with TRBD2. The length of the CDR3 is 14 residues. The germline CDR1 and CDR2 sequences are SGHAT and FQNNGV. Losses at the gene ends were 10 bases for V and 5 bases for J; bases not matched to a gene: 14. CDR3 DNA: TGTGCCACCCGACTAGCCCTGGAATCCGACGAGCAGTACTTC. Translating it yields CATRLALESDEQYF.

The chain recombines TRBV18 with TRBJ1-1; D is unresolved. V lost 2 bases, J lost 6 bases, and 13 bases lay in between. Germline values: CDR1 KGHSH, CDR2 LQKENI. The CDR3 extends over 14 amino acids. The DNA for the CDR3 is TGTGCCAGCTCACCAGGCCTGGGGAGGGCTGAAGCTTTCTTT. Its protein is CASSPGLGRAEAFF. Based on the CDR3 plus reference TRBV18 and TRBJ1-1, the full variable domain is NAGVMQNPRHLVRRRGQEARLRCSPMKGHSHVYWYRQLPEEGLKFMVYLQKENIIDESGMPKERFSAEFPKEGPSILRIQQVVRGDSAAYFCASSPGLGRAEAFFGQGTRLTVV.

The chain joins TRBV7-9 to TRBJ2-3, with TRBD1 identical over 7 bases. Germline V CDR1 and CDR2: SEHNR, FQNEAQ (reference sequence). The CDR3 covers 16 residues. The trim removed 2 bases at V and 3 bases at J, leaving 8 bases unmatched. Here the CDR3 DNA reads TGTGCCAGCAGCTTATCCGCAGGGGGTCGAACAGATACGCAGTATTTT. Translated: CASSLSAGGRTDTQYF.

This clone was seen only once. The rearrangement joins TRBV27 to TRBJ1-6; D not resolved. The V gene's germline CDR1 is MNHEY and CDR2 SMNVEV (reference sequence). Trimming left V 6 bases short and J 8 bases short, with 26 bases between. The CDR3 consists of 18 residues. This CDR3 reads CASRNPYSPLKLDSPLHF. In DNA form, the CDR3 reads TGTGCCAGCAGGAACCCATACTCCCCACTGAAACTGGATTCACCCCTCCACTTT.

This clone showed up just a few times. Written as DNA, the CDR3 is TGTGCCAGCAGCCCTGCGACAACTAATGAAAAACTGTTTTTT. Translation gives CASSPATTNEKLFF. V usage is TRBV9 and J usage is TRBJ1-4; D not certain. V lost 4 bases and J 0 bases, leaving 7 bases between the germline ends. This CDR3 is built from 14 residues. Per germline, CDR1 SGDLS and CDR2 YYNGEE.

The count of this clone is one. The gene calls are TRBV19 and TRBJ2-1; 8 bases agree with TRBD2. The length of the CDR3 is 15 residues. J gave up 8 bases and V 6 bases, and 12 bases lay outside the gene matches. Germline V gene data show CDR1 as LNHDA and CDR2 as SQIVND (reference sequence). CDR3: CASSLGLGILDEQFF. CDR3 in DNA: TGTGCCAGTAGCTTGGGACTAGGGATTTTGGATGAGCAGTTCTTC.

This clone was observed a handful of times. The rearrangement uses TRBV7-6 and TRBJ1-5; 7 nucleotides match TRBD1. The CDR3 sequence is 14 residues long. Germline V gene data show CDR1 as SGHVS and CDR2 as FNYEAQ. Trimming at V came to 5 bases and at J to 6 bases, leaving 7 bases not matched to a gene. The CDR3 DNA reads TGTGCCAGCAGCGCGCAGGGGGTGGGTCAGCCCCAGCATTTT. Protein: CASSAQGVGQPQHF.

V gene TRBV11-2 combines with J gene TRBJ2-3, with a tentative D call TRBD2 (6 bases). Germline V gene sequence: CDR1 SGHAT, CDR2 FQNNGV. V lost 5 bases and J 6 bases, leaving 15 bases between the germline ends. This CDR3 has 14 residues. CDR3 sequence (DNA): TGTGCCAGCAGCCTTAGCGGCCCCCCTGATACGCAGTATTTT. This codes for CASSLSGPPDTQYF.

This clone appeared a few times. The CDR3 loop reads CASSAPGQGVYEQYF. CDR3 in DNA: TGTGCCAGTAGTGCCCCGGGACAGGGGGTGTACGAGCAGTACTTC. This chain joins TRBV19 and TRBJ2-7; 11 bases agree with TRBD1. V gave up 5 bases and J gave up 4 bases; unmatched junction bases: 7. The CDR3 is 15 amino acids. Per germline, CDR1 LNHDA and CDR2 SQIVND (reference sequence).